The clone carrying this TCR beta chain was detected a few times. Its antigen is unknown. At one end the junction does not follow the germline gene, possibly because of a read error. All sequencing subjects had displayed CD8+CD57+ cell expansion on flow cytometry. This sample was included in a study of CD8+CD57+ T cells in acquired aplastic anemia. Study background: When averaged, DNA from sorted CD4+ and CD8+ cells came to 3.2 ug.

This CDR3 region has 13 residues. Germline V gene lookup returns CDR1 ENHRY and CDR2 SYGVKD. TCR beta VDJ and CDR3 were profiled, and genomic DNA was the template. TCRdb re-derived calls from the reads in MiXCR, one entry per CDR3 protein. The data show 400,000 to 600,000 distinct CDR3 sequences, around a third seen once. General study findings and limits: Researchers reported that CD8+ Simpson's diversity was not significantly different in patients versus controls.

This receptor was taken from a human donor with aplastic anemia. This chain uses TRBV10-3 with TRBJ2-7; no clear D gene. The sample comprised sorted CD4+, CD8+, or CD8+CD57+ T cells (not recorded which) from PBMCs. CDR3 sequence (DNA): TGTGCCAGCAGTTTTCAAGGGTTATACGAGCAGTACTTC. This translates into CASSFQGLYEQYF.